Described below is a single T cell receptor (beta chain) sequence and its context. As yet, its antigen is unknown. These data are taken from a study of CD8+ T cells in alopecia areata. About the research overall: It was oral tofacitinib, at 5 to 10 mg twice daily, that treated patients received. By percentage of affected scalp area, the severity of treated patients was scored. Regarding the study as a whole: Sharing of TCRs across patients appeared less clear than in mice, possibly for HLA-related reasons. The presence of one nonresponder keeps the tie between baseline CD8+ expansion and response uncertain.

cDNA reverse transcribed from extracted RNA served as the sequencing template. Profiled with immunoSEQ multiplex PCR; TCRdb holds only in-frame clones, not every one. The data contain around 180,000 clones, 60% of them singletons. Regarding treatment: oral pan-JAK inhibitor, 5-10 mg twice daily. The ends lost 3 bases at V and 1 base at J; junction bases unmatched: 2. CDR1 is SQVTM, CDR2 ANQGSEA, per germline. CDR3 size: 13 residues. The chain carries TRBV29-1 and TRBJ1-1; 7 nucleotides match TRBD1. This receptor was taken from a human donor with alopecia areata. The material was CD4+ T cells sorted from blood, obtained at week 24, from a patient treated with tofacitinib. This CDR3 is CSVERQGNTEAFF. The CDR3 bases are TGCAGCGTTGAGAGACAGGGGAACACTGAAGCTTTCTTT.